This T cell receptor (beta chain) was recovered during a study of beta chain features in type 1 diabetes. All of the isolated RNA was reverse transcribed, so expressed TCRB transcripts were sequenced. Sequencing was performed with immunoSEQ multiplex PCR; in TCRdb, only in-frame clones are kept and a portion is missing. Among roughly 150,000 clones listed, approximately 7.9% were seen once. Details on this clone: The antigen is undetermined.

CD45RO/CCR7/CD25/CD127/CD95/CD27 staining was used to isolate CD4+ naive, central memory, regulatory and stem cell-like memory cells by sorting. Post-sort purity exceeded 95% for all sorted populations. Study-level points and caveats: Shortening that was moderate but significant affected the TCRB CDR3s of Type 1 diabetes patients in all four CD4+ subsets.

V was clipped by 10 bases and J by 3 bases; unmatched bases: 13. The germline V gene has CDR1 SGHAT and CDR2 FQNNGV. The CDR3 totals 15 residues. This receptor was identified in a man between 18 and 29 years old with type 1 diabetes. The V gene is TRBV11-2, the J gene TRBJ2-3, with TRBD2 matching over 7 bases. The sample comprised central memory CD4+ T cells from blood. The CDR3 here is CATKRGAGPTDTQYF. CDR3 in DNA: TGTGCCACCAAGCGAGGAGCGGGGCCAACAGATACGCAGTATTTT.